The present entry profiles one T cell receptor beta chain with its context. As yet, its antigen is unknown. The method was immunoSEQ multiplex PCR; TCRdb's version includes in-frame clones alone and lacks a portion of them. There are about 680,000 clones in the sample; around 89% occur only once, and around 1.5% lies in the top ten. The sample's treatment: roughly 18 received Ad26.COV2.S at low or high dose, single or two shots; a few received placebo; per-sample allocation not given. After the first vaccine or placebo injection, samples were drawn on day 63. Built on an Ad26 vector, the vaccine expressed Wuhan-strain SARS-CoV-2 spike. This sample is drawn from a study of Ad26.COV2.S vaccination and SARS-CoV-2 variants. Findings and limits, study-wide: Vaccine recipients had higher spike-specific TCR breadth than placebo recipients. Vaccine and placebo groups showed comparable non-spike TCR breadth.

The receptor was isolated from a person between 18 and 65 years old who received the Ad26.COV2.S COVID-19 vaccine or a placebo. The sequences come from peripheral blood, collected in a trial of Ad26.COV2.S vaccine versus placebo.

CDR3 region: CASSLVWQETQYF. Written as DNA, the CDR3 is TGTGCCAGCAGCTTAGTTTGGCAAGAGACCCAGTACTTC. This sequence joins TRBV7-9 and TRBJ2-5; no clear D gene. The CDR3 spans 13 residues. Germline CDR1 is SEHNR and CDR2 is FQNEAQ (reference sequence). V shed 1 base and J shed 2 bases, with 5 bases lying between them.